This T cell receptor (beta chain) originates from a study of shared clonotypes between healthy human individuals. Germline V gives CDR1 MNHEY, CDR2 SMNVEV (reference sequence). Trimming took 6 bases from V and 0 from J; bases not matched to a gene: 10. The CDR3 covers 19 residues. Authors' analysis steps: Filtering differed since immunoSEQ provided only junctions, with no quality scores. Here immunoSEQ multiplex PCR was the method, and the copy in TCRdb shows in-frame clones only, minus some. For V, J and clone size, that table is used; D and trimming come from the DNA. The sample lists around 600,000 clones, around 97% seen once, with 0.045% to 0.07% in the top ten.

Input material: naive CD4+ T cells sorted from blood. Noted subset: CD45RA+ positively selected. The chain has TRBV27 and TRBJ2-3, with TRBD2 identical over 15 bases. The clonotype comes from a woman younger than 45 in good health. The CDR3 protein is CASSWSGLAGGPSTDTQYF. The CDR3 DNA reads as TGTGCCAGCAGCTGGTCTGGACTAGCGGGAGGGCCAAGCACAGATACGCAGTATTTT.